This TCR beta chain is from a study of blood T cell repertoires in COVID-19. The CDR3 runs to 14 residues. CDR1 is ENHRY, CDR2 SYGVKD, per germline. The germline V and J ends were trimmed by 6 bases and 7 bases, with 15 bases remaining between them. Original processing notes: Amplifying reference gene primers gave estimates of nucleated cell counts. Libraries were prepared by immunoSEQ multiplex PCR; TCRdb keeps only in-frame clonotypes and omits some of them. D and trimming were read from the DNA, whereas the V and J calls and clone size are those reported in that table. The sample has tens of thousands of clones; around 87% are singletons.

The rearrangement joins TRBV10-3 to TRBJ1-4; D not certain. The sequencing sample was made of peripheral blood. The origin of this receptor is a man in his fifties or sixties with active COVID-19. The CDR3 coding sequence is TGTGCCATCAGCGAGGGAGGTAGTAGTGAAAAACTGTTTTTT. Its protein is CAISEGGSSEKLFF.